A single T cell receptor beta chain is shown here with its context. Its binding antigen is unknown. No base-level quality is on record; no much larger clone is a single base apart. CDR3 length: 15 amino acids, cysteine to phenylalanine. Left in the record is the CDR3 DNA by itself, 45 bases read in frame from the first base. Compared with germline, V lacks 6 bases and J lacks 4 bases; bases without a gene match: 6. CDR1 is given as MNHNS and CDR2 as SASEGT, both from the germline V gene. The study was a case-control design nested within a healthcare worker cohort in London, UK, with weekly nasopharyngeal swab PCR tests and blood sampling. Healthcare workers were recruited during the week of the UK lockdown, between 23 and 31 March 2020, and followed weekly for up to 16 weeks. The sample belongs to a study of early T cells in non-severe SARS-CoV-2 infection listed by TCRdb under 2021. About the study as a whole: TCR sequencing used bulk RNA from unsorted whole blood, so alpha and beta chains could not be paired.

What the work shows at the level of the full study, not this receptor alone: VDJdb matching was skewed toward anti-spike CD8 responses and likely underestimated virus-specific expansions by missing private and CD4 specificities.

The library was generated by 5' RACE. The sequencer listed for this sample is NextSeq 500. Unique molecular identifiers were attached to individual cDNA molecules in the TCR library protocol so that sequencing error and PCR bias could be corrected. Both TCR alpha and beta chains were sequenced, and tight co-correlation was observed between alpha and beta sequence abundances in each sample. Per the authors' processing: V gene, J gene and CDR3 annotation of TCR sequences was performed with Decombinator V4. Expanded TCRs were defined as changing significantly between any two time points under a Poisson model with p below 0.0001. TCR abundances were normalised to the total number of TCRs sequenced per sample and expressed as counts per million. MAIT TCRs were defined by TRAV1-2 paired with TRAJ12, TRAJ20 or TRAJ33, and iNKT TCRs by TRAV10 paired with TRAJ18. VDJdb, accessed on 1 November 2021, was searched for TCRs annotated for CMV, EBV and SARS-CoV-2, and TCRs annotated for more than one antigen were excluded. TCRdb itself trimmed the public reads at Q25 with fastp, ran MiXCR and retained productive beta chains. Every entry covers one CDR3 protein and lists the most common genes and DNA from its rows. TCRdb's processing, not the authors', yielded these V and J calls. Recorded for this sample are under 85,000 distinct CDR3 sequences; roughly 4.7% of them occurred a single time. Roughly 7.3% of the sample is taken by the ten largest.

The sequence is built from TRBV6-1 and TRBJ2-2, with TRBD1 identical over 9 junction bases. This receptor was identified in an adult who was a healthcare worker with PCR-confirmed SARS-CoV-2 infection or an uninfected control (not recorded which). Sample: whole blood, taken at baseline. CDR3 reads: CASSIQGAVTGELFF. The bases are TGTGCCAGCAGCATACAGGGGGCAGTCACCGGGGAGCTGTTTTTT.